This TCR beta chain is drawn from a study of blood T cell repertoires in COVID-19. At the level of the study: Samples representing acute and convalescent COVID-19 were sourced from the United States, Italy and Spain.

Germline loops: CDR1 KGHDR, CDR2 SFDVKD. The CDR3 is made up of 15 amino acids. Trimming stripped 3 bases from V and 7 bases from J, with 17 bases between. Sequencing was performed with immunoSEQ multiplex PCR; in TCRdb, only in-frame clones are kept and a portion is missing. Among approximately 390,000 clones listed, about 83% were seen once. The source is a woman aged 50 to 60 who had recovered from COVID-19. The rearrangement joins TRBV24-1 to TRBJ1-2; D is ambiguous. Input material: PBMCs or T cells enriched from blood (not recorded which). CDR3 residues: CATSDMEGGVIGYTF. In DNA, the CDR3 is TGTGCCACCAGTGATATGGAGGGCGGAGTAATTGGCTACACCTTC.